These 23 T cell receptor beta chains originate from one sample sequenced in a study of blood T cell repertoires in COVID-19. Clones were read by immunoSEQ multiplex PCR, and TCRdb kept only the in-frame ones, dropping some. The sample carries roughly 120,000 clones, 65% to 80% recorded once. Sequences were obtained from peripheral blood. All receptors derive from a man between 45 and 60 years old with acute or convalescent COVID-19.

This clone was recorded once. CDR3 nucleotide sequence: TGTGCCAGCAGCTTGCCAGCACATCAGGGGCCGTATGGCTACACCTTC. Protein product: CASSLPAHQGPYGYTF. The gene calls are TRBV5-4 and TRBJ1-2; perhaps TRBD1 as D (6 bases). This CDR3 spans 16 amino acids. Germline CDR1 reads SGHNT; CDR2 reads YYREEE (reference sequence). Trimming cost V 1 base and J 5 bases, with 18 bases left between them.

The chain employs TRBV5-1 and TRBJ2-7; possible D gene TRBD1, 6 bases. Trimming left V 6 bases short and J 2 bases short, with 12 bases between. The CDR3 spans 13 residues. CDR1 is SGHRS and CDR2 is YFSETQ in the germline V gene. The CDR3 region is CASTPGGTYEQYF. CDR3 DNA: TGCGCCAGCACCCCTGGGGGCACCTACGAGCAGTACTTC.

V usage is TRBV12-1 and J usage is TRBJ2-2; no DNA check was done on the table's D call, TRBD2. TRBV12-1 is labeled a pseudogene. CDR3 length: 17 amino acids. The CDR3 region has the DNA TGTGCCAGCAGTTTGGGACGACTAGCGTTGGGCACCGGGGAGCTGTTTTTT. Its translation: CASSLGRLALGTGELFF.

V gene TRBV3-1 (or the pseudogene TRBV3-2) combines with J gene TRBJ1-2, with TRBD1 matching over 10 bases. The germline CDR1 and CDR2 sequences are LGHDT and YNNKEL (reference sequence). This CDR3 is built from 15 residues. V shed 1 base and J 3 bases; nucleotides not matched to a gene: 2. For the CDR3, the DNA is TGTGCCAGCAGCCAAGGACAGGGGGCCGACTATGGCTACACCTTC. As protein: CASSQGQGADYGYTF.

This chain connects TRBV2 to TRBJ2-7, with D possibly matching TRBD1 (6 bases). The germline V and J ends were trimmed by 6 bases and 3 bases, with 18 bases remaining between them. The CDR3 is 15 amino acids. CDR1 and CDR2 from the germline V gene are SNHLY and FYNNEI. Written as DNA, the CDR3 is TGTGCCAGCAGCGAGAGACAGGATCCTTTCTACGAGCAGTACTTC. Translation: CASSERQDPFYEQYF.

The chain joins TRBV3-1 (or the pseudogene TRBV3-2) to TRBJ2-5; TRBD2 is a possible D gene (6 bases). Germline V gene data show CDR1 as LGHDT and CDR2 as YNNKEL (reference sequence). The length of the CDR3 is 14 residues. V was shortened by 7 bases and J by 7 bases, with 19 bases between the two germline ends. The CDR3 region is CASTKKEGRGTQYF. The CDR3 region has the DNA TGTGCCAGCACCAAAAAGGAGGGTCGCGGGACCCAGTACTTC.

The chain is built from TRBV27 and TRBJ1-5; 7 bases agree with TRBD1. The CDR3 has 16 amino acids. Germline CDR1 reads MNHEY; CDR2 reads SMNVEV (reference sequence). Unmatched junction bases numbered 5, after V lost 0 bases and J lost 3 bases. CDR3 sequence (DNA): TGTGCCAGCAGTTTATCGGGGCAGGGGGTCAATCAGCCCCAGCATTTT. The encoded protein is CASSLSGQGVNQPQHF.

The V and J genes are TRBV6-6 and TRBJ2-3; a weak D match, TRBD2 (5 bases). The CDR3 has 15 amino acids. V gave up 0 bases and J gave up 3 bases, with 10 bases separating them. The germline V gene has CDR1 MNHNY and CDR2 SVGAGI (reference sequence). CDR3 bases: TGTGCCAGCAGTTACTCAGCGGACGGGACAGATACGCAGTATTTT. The encoded protein is CASSYSADGTDTQYF.

The chain links TRBV11-2 to TRBJ1-2, with TRBD1 matching over 11 bases. Germline trimming cut 5 bases from V and 7 bases from J; bases unmatched to any gene: 6. This CDR3 has 14 residues. Germline V lookup: CDR1 SGHAT, CDR2 FQNNGV. The CDR3 coding sequence is TGTGCCAGCAGCCCCGGACAGGGGGCAAGTGGCTACACCTTC. This encodes CASSPGQGASGYTF.

Turning to this clone: The same CDR3 is also encoded by other DNA sequences in this sample. This rearrangement joins TRBV7-9 to TRBJ1-1, with a tentative D call TRBD1 (5 bases). The length of the CDR3 is 15 residues. V was shortened by 0 bases and J by 5 bases, with 13 bases between the two germline ends. Germline V gene data show CDR1 as SEHNR and CDR2 as FQNEAQ (reference sequence). CDR3 sequence: CASSLALGEGTEAFF. For the CDR3, the DNA is TGTGCCAGCAGCTTAGCGTTAGGGGAAGGGACTGAAGCTTTCTTT.

This clone was recorded once. V gene TRBV5-1 combines with J gene TRBJ2-3, with TRBD2 matching 12 bases. Trimming cost V 7 bases and J 2 bases; bases outside gene matches: 5. Germline V CDR1 and CDR2: SGHRS, YFSETQ. This CDR3 is 15 amino acids long. This CDR3 reads CASPSGGGFTDTQYF. The CDR3, as DNA: TGCGCCAGCCCTAGCGGGGGGGGCTTCACAGATACGCAGTATTTT.

In its sample, this clone was seen once. V gene TRBV9 combines with J gene TRBJ1-5; TRBD1 is a possible D gene (6 bases). Germline CDR1 and CDR2: SGDLS and YYNGEE. V was clipped by 4 bases and J by 3 bases, with 14 bases between them. This CDR3 comprises 15 residues. DNA of the CDR3: TGTGCCAGCAGCTCGGGAGGGGGGCTCAATCAGCCCCAGCATTTT. Translation: CASSSGGGLNQPQHF. Filled out from reference TRBV9 and TRBJ1-5, the complete variable domain reads DSGVTQTPKHLITATGQRVTLRCSPRSGDLSVYWYQQSLDQGLQFLIQYYNGEERAKGNILERFSAQQFPDLHSELNLSSLELGDSALYFCASSSGGGLNQPQHFGDGTRLSIL.

This clone was counted a single time. The rearrangement uses TRBV5-1 and TRBJ2-2; 7 bases agree with TRBD2. The length of the CDR3 is 14 residues. V trimming: 0 bases; J trimming: 7 bases; junction bases outside the gene matches: 3. CDR1 and CDR2 (germline): SGHRS, YFSETQ. The CDR3: CASSLGLAVGELFF. The CDR3 nucleotides are TGCGCCAGCAGCTTGGGACTAGCAGTCGGGGAGCTGTTTTTT.

The V call is TRBV27, the J call TRBJ2-3; D possibly corresponds to TRBD1 (5 bases). This CDR3 is built from 15 residues. The V gene's germline CDR1 is MNHEY and CDR2 SMNVEV (reference sequence). Trimming left V 0 bases short and J 6 bases short, with 13 bases between. The CDR3 spells CASSLSGLGVDTQYF. CDR3 nucleotide sequence: TGTGCCAGCAGTTTATCGGGGCTAGGTGTGGATACGCAGTATTTT.

The chain is built from TRBV15 and TRBJ2-1, with D tentatively TRBD2 (5 bases). Looked up from germline, CDR1 is LNHNV and CDR2 is YYDKDF (reference sequence). This CDR3 comprises 16 residues. With 2 bases removed from V and 0 bases from J, the gap between germline ends came to 11 bases. CDR3 loop: CATSRRTPSSYNEQFF. CDR3 coding DNA: TGTGCCACCAGCAGACGGACTCCTAGCTCCTACAATGAGCAGTTCTTC.

This clone was seen only once. The rearrangement joins TRBV5-6 to TRBJ2-2; TRBD1 agrees at 7 bases. The J segment lost 4 bases and the V segment lost 6 bases, leaving 6 bases of the junction unmatched. CDR1 and CDR2 (germline): SGHDT, YYEEEE. CDR3 size: 14 residues. The CDR3 DNA sequence: TGTGCCAGCACCCTCACAGGGGCCACCGGGGAGCTGTTTTTT. This codes for CASTLTGATGELFF.

CDR3 nucleotides: TGTGCCAGCAGTTTTGTCCTGGGGACAGGGGAAAAACTGTTTTTT. Translation: CASSFVLGTGEKLFF. The genes are TRBV6-5 and TRBJ1-4; 9 bases agree with TRBD1. The trim removed 4 bases at V and 8 bases at J, leaving 8 bases unmatched. This CDR3 is built from 15 residues. Germline-derived CDR1 and CDR2 are MNHEY and SVGAGI.

The chain has TRBV29-1 and TRBJ2-7; TRBD1 is a possible D gene (6 bases). CDR3 length: 12 amino acids. The V end was cut by 4 bases, the J end by 2 bases, with 9 bases between. Germline V gives CDR1 SQVTM, CDR2 ANQGSEA. CDR3 amino acids: CSVARDTYEQYF. CDR3 nucleotide sequence: TGCAGCGTTGCTAGGGACACCTACGAGCAGTACTTC.

V and J are TRBV6-5 and TRBJ2-1; TRBD1 agrees at 8 bases. V dropped 7 bases and J dropped 4; count of bases not matched to a gene: 9. Germline-derived CDR1 and CDR2 are MNHEY and SVGAGI. This CDR3 has 15 residues. Here the CDR3 reads CASTPDREIYNEQFF. The CDR3 bases are TGTGCCAGCACCCCGGACAGGGAAATTTACAATGAGCAGTTCTTC.

This sequence joins TRBV5-1 and TRBJ1-2; 10 bases are a match to TRBD1. Trimming took 4 bases from V and 4 from J; bases not matched to a gene: 4. The V gene's germline CDR1 is SGHRS and CDR2 YFSETQ. The CDR3 runs 14 residues. CDR3 region: CASSTDRGGYGYTF. The CDR3 DNA is TGCGCCAGCAGCACGGACAGGGGGGGCTATGGCTACACCTTC.

The chain has TRBV9 and TRBJ2-5, with 10 bases aligning to TRBD1. The CDR3 has 18 residues. V was pared by 0 bases and J by 2 bases, with 10 bases of the junction left unmatched. Germline loops: CDR1 SGDLS, CDR2 YYNGEE. The chain's CDR3 is CASSVDRGTGAGQETQYF. The CDR3 DNA follows: TGTGCCAGCAGCGTAGATCGGGGGACAGGGGCGGGGCAAGAGACCCAGTACTTC.

The chain carries TRBV10-1 and TRBJ1-1; D not resolved. In germline, CDR1 is WNHNN, CDR2 SYGVQD (reference sequence). Trimming stripped 3 bases from V and 5 bases from J, with 13 bases between. The CDR3 contains 14 residues. In DNA, the CDR3 is TGCGCCAGCAGTGATGGCCCCACGGGGACTGAAGCTTTCTTT. It is translated as CASSDGPTGTEAFF.

This chain links TRBV12-5 with TRBJ1-5; D perhaps matches TRBD1 (6 bases). Germline V gene sequence: CDR1 LGHNT, CDR2 FRNRAP. The CDR3 runs 13 residues. Deletions cut 7 bases from V and 4 bases from J, with 11 bases between. Written as DNA, the CDR3 is TGTGCTAGTGCCCCGGACAGAAATCAGCCCCAGCATTTT. Protein product: CASAPDRNQPQHF.